Presented here are 19 T cell receptor beta chains from one specimen sequenced in a study of blood T cell repertoires in COVID-19 (dated by TCRdb to 2020 to 2022). Receptors were amplified or captured by the immunoSEQ multiplex PCR assay. What TCRdb holds here is the immuneACCESS table cut down to in-frame rearrangements. Part of the clones is not present; checked against another copy, under half of the missing clones reflect an unresolved V gene, and the others are unexplained. Across this sample there are 400,000 or so clones, with roughly 87% seen only once. The ten top clones hold about 2.1% of the sample. Sequenced: PBMCs or T cells enriched from blood (not recorded which). Source of these receptors: a woman between 40 and 50 years old with acute COVID-19.

The genes are TRBV9 and TRBJ1-4; D not resolved. The CDR3 is 18 residues long. Germline V gene lookup returns CDR1 SGDLS and CDR2 YYNGEE. The V gene lost 1 base and the J gene lost 0 bases, with 16 bases spanning the gap. CDR3 in amino acids: CASSVLKAEGPTNEKLFF. DNA for the CDR3: TGTGCCAGCAGCGTACTTAAGGCGGAGGGCCCAACTAATGAAAAACTGTTTTTT. Based on the CDR3 plus reference TRBV9 and TRBJ1-4, the full variable domain is DSGVTQTPKHLITATGQRVTLRCSPRSGDLSVYWYQQSLDQGLQFLIQYYNGEERAKGNILERFSAQQFPDLHSELNLSSLELGDSALYFCASSVLKAEGPTNEKLFFGSGTQLSVL.

V gene TRBV9 combines with J gene TRBJ2-5; D gene uncertain. Germline V gene lookup returns CDR1 SGDLS and CDR2 YYNGEE. The V end lost 2 bases, the J end lost 0 bases, and 8 bases lay between the germline ends. The CDR3 spans 14 residues. The CDR3 sequence is CASSVSSYQETQYF. The CDR3 nucleotides read TGTGCCAGCAGCGTGTCGAGTTACCAAGAGACCCAGTACTTC.

This chain joins TRBV6-2 or TRBV6-3 and TRBJ2-3, with 9 bases that match TRBD2. V dropped 1 base and J dropped 3; count of bases not matched to a gene: 5. The CDR3 has 16 amino acids. Germline CDR1 reads MNHEY; CDR2 reads SVGEGT. CDR3 amino acids: CASSYLRGGATDTQYF. The CDR3 bases are TGTGCCAGCAGTTACTTGCGGGGGGGGGCGACAGATACGCAGTATTTT.

This clone was counted once. The chain carries TRBV7-9 and TRBJ2-1, with D maybe TRBD1 (6 bases). The CDR3 loop spans 15 amino acids. The germline V and J ends were trimmed by 5 bases and 5 bases, with 16 bases remaining between them. Germline V CDR1 and CDR2: SEHNR, FQNEAQ (reference sequence). The DNA of the CDR3 is TGTGCCAGCAGCAACCCCGACAGGCGACACAATGAGCAGTTCTTC. This translates into CASSNPDRRHNEQFF.

Details on this clone: Additional DNA sequences in this sample encode the identical CDR3. The chain uses TRBV5-4 and TRBJ1-4; 8 nucleotides agree with TRBD1. The trim removed 1 base at V and 8 bases at J, leaving 4 bases unmatched. Germline CDR1 reads SGHNT; CDR2 reads YYREEE (reference sequence). The length of the CDR3 is 14 residues. The CDR3 sequence: CASSLQGAREKLFF. DNA for the CDR3: TGTGCCAGCAGCTTGCAGGGGGCAAGAGAAAAACTGTTTTTT.

This clone was found once. J is TRBJ2-1 and V is TRBV7-2, with 11 bases matching TRBD1. The CDR3 loop spans 14 amino acids. The V segment lost 4 bases and the J segment 10 bases; nucleotides outside the gene matches: 6. Per the germline V gene, CDR1 is SGHTA and CDR2 is FQGNSA. The CDR3 DNA reads as TGTGCCAGCAGCTCCCGGACAGGGGGCCTGGAGCAGTTCTTC. Protein product: CASSSRTGGLEQFF. Using reference TRBV7-2 and TRBJ2-1 for the parts outside the CDR3, the full variable domain is GAGVSQSPSNKVTEKGKDVELRCDPISGHTALYWYRQSLGQGLEFLIYFQGNSAPDKSGLPSDRFSAERTGGSVSTLTIQRTQQEDSAVYLCASSSRTGGLEQFFGPGTRLTVL.

This chain connects TRBV7-9 to TRBJ1-2, with TRBD1 as a possible D gene (6 bases). V lost 4 bases, J lost 1 base, and 13 bases lay in between. The CDR3 totals 15 residues. Germline V lookup: CDR1 SEHNR, CDR2 FQNEAQ (reference sequence). This chain's CDR3 is CASSWGTSVNYGYTF. CDR3 DNA: TGTGCCAGCAGCTGGGGGACATCCGTTAACTATGGCTACACCTTC.

The gene calls are TRBV4-1 and TRBJ2-7; a weak D match, TRBD2 (5 bases). V shed 4 bases and J shed 3 bases, with 13 bases lying between them. The V gene's germline CDR1 is MGHRA and CDR2 YSYEKL. The CDR3 loop spans 14 amino acids. In DNA, the CDR3 is TGCGCCAGCAGCCTTAGCGTCCCTTACTACGAGCAGTACTTC. Encoded protein: CASSLSVPYYEQYF.

This clone was seen just once. The V call is TRBV11-2, the J call TRBJ1-2; D is ambiguous. With 3 bases removed from V and 1 base from J, the gap between germline ends came to 9 bases. The CDR3 is 14 amino acids. Germline CDR1 is SGHAT and CDR2 is FQNNGV. The CDR3 sequence is CASSFSANNYGYTF. CDR3 nucleotides: TGTGCCAGCAGCTTCAGCGCGAATAACTATGGCTACACCTTC. Drawing the rest from reference TRBV11-2 and TRBJ1-2, the complete variable domain is EAGVAQSPRYKIIEKRQSVAFWCNPISGHATLYWYQQILGQGPKLLIQFQNNGVVDDSQLPKDRFSAERLKGVDSTLKIQPAKLEDSAVYLCASSFSANNYGYTFGSGTRLTVV.

The sample holds one count of this clone. The rearrangement joins TRBV15 to TRBJ2-7; D might be TRBD1 (6 bases). Per germline, CDR1 LNHNV and CDR2 YYDKDF (reference sequence). There are 14 residues in the CDR3. V lost 5 bases, J lost 0 bases, and 11 bases lay in between. The CDR3 DNA reads TGTGCCACCAGCTGGACAGTGAGCTCCTACGAGCAGTACTTC. Translating gives CATSWTVSSYEQYF.

This chain uses TRBV5-6 with TRBJ1-6; D may be TRBD1 (6 bases). This CDR3 spans 15 amino acids. In germline, CDR1 is SGHDT, CDR2 YYEEEE. Trimming pared 3 bases from V and 5 bases from J, leaving 12 bases between. The CDR3 DNA reads as TGTGCCAGCAGCTCAGGGACACAACATAATTCACCCCTCCACTTT. Amino acid sequence: CASSSGTQHNSPLHF.

This chain uses TRBV15 with TRBJ2-1; D is undetermined. Deletions cut 3 bases from V and 10 bases from J, with 13 bases between. The CDR3 runs 13 residues. Germline V gene data show CDR1 as LNHNV and CDR2 as YYDKDF (reference sequence). Here the CDR3 DNA reads TGTGCCACCAGCAGGCTTGGGTGGAGAGAGCAGTTCTTC. This encodes CATSRLGWREQFF.

This chain's CDR3 is CASSEVASNYGYTF. The CDR3, as DNA: TGTGCCAGCAGTGAAGTGGCATCTAACTATGGCTACACCTTC. The rearrangement joins TRBV25-1 to TRBJ1-2; no clear D gene. Germline V gene sequence: CDR1 MGHDK, CDR2 SYGVNS. This CDR3 is 14 amino acids long. V lost 2 bases to trimming and J lost 0 bases, with 7 bases between them.

This chain uses TRBV7-2 with TRBJ1-1; possibly TRBD1 for D (6 bases). The CDR3 has 14 amino acids. Germline V CDR1 and CDR2: SGHTA, FQGNSA. V lost 0 bases, J lost 6 bases, and 11 bases lay in between. The DNA for the CDR3 is TGTGCCAGCAGCTTAGCTCCAGGGGTCGCTGAAGCTTTCTTT. It yields the protein CASSLAPGVAEAFF. The full variable domain, rest sourced from reference TRBV7-2 and TRBJ1-1, is GAGVSQSPSNKVTEKGKDVELRCDPISGHTALYWYRQSLGQGLEFLIYFQGNSAPDKSGLPSDRFSAERTGGSVSTLTIQRTQQEDSAVYLCASSLAPGVAEAFFGQGTRLTVV.

The V call is TRBV5-6, the J call TRBJ1-4; 8 nucleotides align to TRBD1. Germline values: CDR1 SGHDT, CDR2 YYEEEE. V lost 4 bases, J lost 0 bases, and 5 bases stayed unmatched. The CDR3 covers 16 residues. CDR3 bases: TGTGCCAGCAGCGTTCAGGGGGCTACAACTAATGAAAAACTGTTTTTT. Translating gives CASSVQGATTNEKLFF.

The chain combines TRBV5-6 with TRBJ2-1; TRBD2 matches at 16 bases. Germline V gene data show CDR1 as SGHDT and CDR2 as YYEEEE. Trimming took 5 bases from V and 9 from J; bases not matched to a gene: 2. CDR3 length equals 14 residues. CDR3 sequence: CASRGLAGGLEQFF. In DNA, the CDR3 is TGTGCCAGCAGGGGACTAGCGGGGGGGCTTGAGCAGTTCTTC.

This chain links TRBV2 with TRBJ2-1; D uncertain. The germline V gene encodes CDR1 SNHLY and CDR2 FYNNEI. The CDR3 sequence is 14 residues long. V was trimmed by 8 bases and J by 4 bases, leaving 15 bases between them. The CDR3 reads CASHAIQRYNEQFF. In nucleotides, the CDR3 is TGTGCCAGCCATGCGATCCAGCGTTACAATGAGCAGTTCTTC.

The chain uses TRBV20-1 and TRBJ1-2, with no clear D. Germline V gives CDR1 DFQATT, CDR2 SNEGSKA (reference sequence). The CDR3 loop spans 14 amino acids. Trimming pared 3 bases from V and 0 bases from J, leaving 11 bases between. This CDR3 reads CSASRQATNYGYTF. CDR3 in DNA: TGCAGTGCTAGTCGGCAGGCCACTAACTATGGCTACACCTTC.

This chain uses TRBV19 with TRBJ2-5, with D uncertain. V dropped 1 base and J dropped 5 bases, with 8 bases sitting between them. The CDR3 is made up of 13 amino acids. Germline CDR1 and CDR2: LNHDA and SQIVND (reference sequence). The CDR3 is CASSIGIPETQYF. CDR3 coding DNA: TGTGCCAGTAGTATAGGTATCCCGGAGACCCAGTACTTC.